The clone carrying this T cell receptor beta chain was found many times. The CDR3 is made up of 15 amino acids. Germline lookup yields CDR1 MNHNS and CDR2 SASEGT. V lost 7 bases to trimming and J lost 1 base, with 13 bases between them. This specimen comes from a study of T cells in Graves' hyperthyroidism and ophthalmopathy. The source material, RNA transcripts, was used to amplify TCR beta CDR3 regions. The study used the HTBI primer set for a first-round RT-PCR of the TCR CDR3. Using its own MiXCR run on the multiplex PCR reads, TCRdb lists one record per CDR3 protein. The sample has 620,000 or so distinct CDR3 sequences, approximately 15% seen once; the top ten hold around 12%. Ophthalmopathy in the patients scored at least 3 on Clinical Activity Score and at least 4 on NOSPECS grade, lasting under 3 months.

The V call is TRBV6-1, the J call TRBJ2-2; no clear D gene. The sample was blood. The TCR was taken from a woman aged 45-60 years with Graves' ophthalmopathy. The CDR3 protein is CASTELGRNTGELFF. The CDR3 nucleotides are TGTGCCAGCACCGAACTGGGCCGGAACACCGGGGAGCTGTTTTTT.